This paragraph reports one TCR beta chain. The data originate from a study of T cell responses to AZD1222 COVID-19 vaccine. Assay used: immunoSEQ multiplex PCR; TCRdb lists only in-frame clones, some missing. This sample has roughly 160,000 clones; just over 90% occur once, and the top ten carry approximately 1.5%. V was clipped by 5 bases and J by 0 bases, with 11 bases between them. Germline CDR1 and CDR2: SNHLY and FYNNEI. The CDR3 totals 15 residues. V gene TRBV2 combines with J gene TRBJ1-5; D may be TRBD1 (5 bases). The source was peripheral blood, collected on day 0 of AZD1222 vaccination. This receptor was identified in an adult in good health. DNA for the CDR3: TGTGCCAGCAGTCGCGAAGGGGATAGCAATCAGCCCCAGCATTTT. This sequence encodes CASSREGDSNQPQHF.